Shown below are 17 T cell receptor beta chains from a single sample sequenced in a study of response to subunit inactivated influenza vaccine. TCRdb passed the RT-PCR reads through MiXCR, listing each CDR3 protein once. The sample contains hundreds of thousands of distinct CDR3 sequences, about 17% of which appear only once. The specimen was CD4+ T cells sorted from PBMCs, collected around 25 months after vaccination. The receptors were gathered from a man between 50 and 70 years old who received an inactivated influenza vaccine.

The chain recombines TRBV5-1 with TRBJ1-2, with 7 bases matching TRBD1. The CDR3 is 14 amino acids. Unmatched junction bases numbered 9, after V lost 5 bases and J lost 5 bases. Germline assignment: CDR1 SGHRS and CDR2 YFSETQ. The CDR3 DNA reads TGCGCCAGCAGTACTCCGGGACAGTCATATGGCTACACCTTC. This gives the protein CASSTPGQSYGYTF.

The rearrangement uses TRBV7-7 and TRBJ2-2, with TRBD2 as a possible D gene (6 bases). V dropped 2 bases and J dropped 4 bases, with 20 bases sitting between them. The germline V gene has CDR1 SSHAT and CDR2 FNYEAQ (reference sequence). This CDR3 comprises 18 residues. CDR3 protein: CASSLKRPTRAFTGELFF. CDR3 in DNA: TGTGCCAGCAGCTTAAAAAGGCCGACTAGAGCTTTCACCGGGGAGCTGTTTTTT.

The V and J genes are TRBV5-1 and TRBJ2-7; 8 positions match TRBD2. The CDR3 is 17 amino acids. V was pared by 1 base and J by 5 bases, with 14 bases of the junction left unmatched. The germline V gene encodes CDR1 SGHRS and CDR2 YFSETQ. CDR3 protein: CASSLSGWASGHNEQYF. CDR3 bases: TGCGCCAGCAGCTTGAGCGGTTGGGCTAGCGGGCATAACGAGCAGTACTTC. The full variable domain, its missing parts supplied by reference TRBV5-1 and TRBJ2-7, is KAGVTQTPRYLIKTRGQQVTLSCSPISGHRSVSWYQQTPGQGLQFLFEYFSETQRNKGNFPGRFSGRQFSNSRSEMNVSTLELGDSALYLCASSLSGWASGHNEQYFGPGTRLTVT.

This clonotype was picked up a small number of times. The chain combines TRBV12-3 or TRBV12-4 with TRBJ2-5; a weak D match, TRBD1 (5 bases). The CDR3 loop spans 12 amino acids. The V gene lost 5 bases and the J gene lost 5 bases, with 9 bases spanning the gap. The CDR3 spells CASSRTRETQYF. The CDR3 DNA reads TGTGCCAGCAGTCGGACAAGGGAGACCCAGTACTTC.

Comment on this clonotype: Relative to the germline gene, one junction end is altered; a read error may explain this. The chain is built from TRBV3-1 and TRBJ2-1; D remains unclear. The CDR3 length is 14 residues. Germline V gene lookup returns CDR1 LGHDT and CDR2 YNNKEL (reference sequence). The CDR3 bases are TGTGCCAGCAGCCAAGATTTAAGTCGATCCACGCCTAACTTC. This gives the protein CASSQDLSRSTPNF.

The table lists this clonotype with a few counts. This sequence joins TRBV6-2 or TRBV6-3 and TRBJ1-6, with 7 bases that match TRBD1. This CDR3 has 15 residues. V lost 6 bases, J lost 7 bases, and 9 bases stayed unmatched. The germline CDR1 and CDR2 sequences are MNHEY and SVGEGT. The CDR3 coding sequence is TGTGCCAGCAGCCCAAGACAGGGAAACAATTCACCCCTCCACTTT. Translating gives CASSPRQGNNSPLHF.

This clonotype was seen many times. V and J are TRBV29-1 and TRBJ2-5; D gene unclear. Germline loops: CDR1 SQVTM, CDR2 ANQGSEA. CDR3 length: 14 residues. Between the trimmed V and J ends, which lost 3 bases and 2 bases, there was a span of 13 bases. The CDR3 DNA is TGCAGCGTTGACTTCTCGGCGGTACAAGAGACCCAGTACTTC. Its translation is CSVDFSAVQETQYF.

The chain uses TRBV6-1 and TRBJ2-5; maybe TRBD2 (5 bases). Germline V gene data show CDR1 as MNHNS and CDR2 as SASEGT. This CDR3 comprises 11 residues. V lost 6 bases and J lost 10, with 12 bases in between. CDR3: CASRATSGQYF. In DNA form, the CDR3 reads TGTGCCAGCAGAGCAACTAGTGGCCAGTACTTC.

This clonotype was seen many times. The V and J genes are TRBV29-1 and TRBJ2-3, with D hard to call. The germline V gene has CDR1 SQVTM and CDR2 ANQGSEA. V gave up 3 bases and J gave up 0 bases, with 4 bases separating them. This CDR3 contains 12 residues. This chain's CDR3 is CSVEGSTDTQYF. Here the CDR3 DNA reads TGCAGCGTTGAGGGTAGCACAGATACGCAGTATTTT.

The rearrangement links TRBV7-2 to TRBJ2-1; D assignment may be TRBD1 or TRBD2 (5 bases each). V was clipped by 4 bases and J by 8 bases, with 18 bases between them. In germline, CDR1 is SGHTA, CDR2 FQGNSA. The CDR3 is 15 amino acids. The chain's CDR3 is CASSWGISRVDEQFF. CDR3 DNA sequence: TGTGCCAGCAGCTGGGGGATTAGTCGGGTCGATGAGCAGTTCTTC.

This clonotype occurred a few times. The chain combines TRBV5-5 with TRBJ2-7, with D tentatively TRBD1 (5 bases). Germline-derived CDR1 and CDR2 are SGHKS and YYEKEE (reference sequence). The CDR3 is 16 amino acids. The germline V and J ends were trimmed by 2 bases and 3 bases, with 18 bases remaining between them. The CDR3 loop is CASSLLTDHRIYEQYF. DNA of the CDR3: TGTGCCAGCAGCTTACTGACAGACCATAGGATCTACGAGCAGTACTTC.

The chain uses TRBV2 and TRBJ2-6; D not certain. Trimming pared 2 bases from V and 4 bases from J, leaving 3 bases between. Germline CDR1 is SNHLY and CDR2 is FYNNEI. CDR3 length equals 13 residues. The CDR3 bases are TGTGCCAGCAGTGAAATAGGGGCCAACGTCCTGACTTTC. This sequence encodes CASSEIGANVLTF. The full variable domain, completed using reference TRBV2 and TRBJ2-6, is EPEVTQTPSHQVTQMGQEVILRCVPISNHLYFYWYRQILGQKVEFLVSFYNNEISEKSEIFDDQFSVERPDGSNFTLKIRSTKLEDSAMYFCASSEIGANVLTFGAGSRLTVL.

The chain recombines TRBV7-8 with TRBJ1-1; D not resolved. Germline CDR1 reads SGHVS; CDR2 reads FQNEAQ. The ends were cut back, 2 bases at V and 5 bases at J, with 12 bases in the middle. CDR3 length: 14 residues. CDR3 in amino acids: CASSLFPSLTEAFF. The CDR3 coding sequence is TGTGCCAGCAGCTTATTTCCCAGCCTAACTGAAGCTTTCTTT.

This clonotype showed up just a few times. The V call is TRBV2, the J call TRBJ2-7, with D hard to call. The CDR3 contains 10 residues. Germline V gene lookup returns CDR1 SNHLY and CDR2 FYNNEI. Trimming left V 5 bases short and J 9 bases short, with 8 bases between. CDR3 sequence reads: CASSLGLQYF. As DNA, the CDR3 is TGTGCCAGCAGTTTAGGTCTGCAGTACTTC. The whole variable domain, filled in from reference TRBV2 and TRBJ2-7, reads EPEVTQTPSHQVTQMGQEVILRCVPISNHLYFYWYRQILGQKVEFLVSFYNNEISEKSEIFDDQFSVERPDGSNFTLKIRSTKLEDSAMYFCASSLGLQYFGPGTRLTVT.

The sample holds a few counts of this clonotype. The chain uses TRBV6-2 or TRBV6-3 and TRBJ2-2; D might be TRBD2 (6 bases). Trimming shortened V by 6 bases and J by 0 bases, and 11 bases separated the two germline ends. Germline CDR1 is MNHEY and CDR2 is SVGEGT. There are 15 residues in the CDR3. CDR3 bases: TGTGCCAGCAGCCAGGGACTCCCGAACACCGGGGAGCTGTTTTTT. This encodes CASSQGLPNTGELFF.

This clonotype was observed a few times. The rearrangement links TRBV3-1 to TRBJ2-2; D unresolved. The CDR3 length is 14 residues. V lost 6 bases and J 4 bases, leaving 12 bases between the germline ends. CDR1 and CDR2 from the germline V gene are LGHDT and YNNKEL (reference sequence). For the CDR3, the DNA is TGTGCCAGCAGGCCTTTTCGCAGCACCGGGGAGCTGTTTTTT. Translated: CASRPFRSTGELFF.

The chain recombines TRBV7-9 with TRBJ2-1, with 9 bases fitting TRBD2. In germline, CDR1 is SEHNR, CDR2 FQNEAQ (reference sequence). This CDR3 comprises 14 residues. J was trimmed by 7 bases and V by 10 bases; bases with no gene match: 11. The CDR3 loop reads CATEREDSWNEQFF. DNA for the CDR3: TGTGCCACGGAGCGGGAGGACTCGTGGAATGAGCAGTTCTTC.